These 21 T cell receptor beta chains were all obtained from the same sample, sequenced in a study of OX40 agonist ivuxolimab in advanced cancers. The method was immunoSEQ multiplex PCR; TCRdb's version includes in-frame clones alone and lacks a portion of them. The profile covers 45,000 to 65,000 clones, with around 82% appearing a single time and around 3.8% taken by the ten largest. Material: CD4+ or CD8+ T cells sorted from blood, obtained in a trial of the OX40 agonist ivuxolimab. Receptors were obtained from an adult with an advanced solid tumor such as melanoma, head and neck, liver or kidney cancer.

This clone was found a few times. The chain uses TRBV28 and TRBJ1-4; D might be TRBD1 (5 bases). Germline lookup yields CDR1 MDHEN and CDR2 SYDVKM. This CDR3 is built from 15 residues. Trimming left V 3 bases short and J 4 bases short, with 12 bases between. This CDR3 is CASSLAGQVNEKLFF. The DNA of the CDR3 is TGTGCCAGCAGTTTGGCCGGACAAGTTAATGAAAAACTGTTTTTT.

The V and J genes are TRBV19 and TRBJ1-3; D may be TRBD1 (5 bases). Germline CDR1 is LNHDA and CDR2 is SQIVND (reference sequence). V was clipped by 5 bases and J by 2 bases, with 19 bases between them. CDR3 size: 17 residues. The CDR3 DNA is TGTGCCAGTAGTCTACCACAGTGGGGCCCGACTGGAAACACCATATATTTT. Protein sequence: CASSLPQWGPTGNTIYF.

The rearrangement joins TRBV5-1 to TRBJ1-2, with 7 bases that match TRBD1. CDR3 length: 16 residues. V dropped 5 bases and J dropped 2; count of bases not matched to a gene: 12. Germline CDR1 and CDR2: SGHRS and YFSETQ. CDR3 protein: CASRNDRVISNYGYTF. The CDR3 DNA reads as TGCGCCAGCAGAAACGACAGGGTCATATCCAACTATGGCTACACCTTC.

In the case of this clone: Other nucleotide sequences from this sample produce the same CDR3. The CDR3 sequence: CASSIANYGYTF. For the CDR3, the DNA is TGTGCCAGTAGTATAGCTAACTATGGCTACACCTTC. The chain is built from TRBV19 and TRBJ1-2; no clear D. The CDR3 is 12 amino acids. Germline-derived CDR1 and CDR2 are LNHDA and SQIVND (reference sequence). The V and J ends lost 1 base and 0 bases respectively, with 0 bases between them.

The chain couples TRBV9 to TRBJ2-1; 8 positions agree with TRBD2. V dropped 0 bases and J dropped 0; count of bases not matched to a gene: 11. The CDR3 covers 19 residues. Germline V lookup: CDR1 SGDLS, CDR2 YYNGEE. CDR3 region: CASSVVGGGHPFSYNEQFF. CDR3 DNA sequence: TGTGCCAGCAGCGTAGTAGGCGGGGGGCACCCCTTCTCCTACAATGAGCAGTTCTTC.

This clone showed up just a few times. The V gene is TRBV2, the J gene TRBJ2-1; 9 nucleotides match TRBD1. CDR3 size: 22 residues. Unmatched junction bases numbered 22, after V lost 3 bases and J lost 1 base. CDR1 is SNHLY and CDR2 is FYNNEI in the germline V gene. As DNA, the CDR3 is TGTGCCAGCAGTGAGATGGAAAGAAGGGACAGGGAGCCTCCTAGGTCCTACAATGAGCAGTTCTTC. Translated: CASSEMERRDREPPRSYNEQFF.

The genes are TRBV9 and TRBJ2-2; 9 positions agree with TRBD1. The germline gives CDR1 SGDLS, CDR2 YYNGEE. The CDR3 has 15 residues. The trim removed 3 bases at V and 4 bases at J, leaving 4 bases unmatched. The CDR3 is CASSGGQGRTGELFF. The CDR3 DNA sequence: TGTGCCAGCAGCGGAGGACAGGGGCGCACCGGGGAGCTGTTTTTT.

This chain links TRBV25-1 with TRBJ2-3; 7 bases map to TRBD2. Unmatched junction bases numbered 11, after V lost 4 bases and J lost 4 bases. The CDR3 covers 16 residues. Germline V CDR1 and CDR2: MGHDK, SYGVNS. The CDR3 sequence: CASSVGGGGRADTQYF. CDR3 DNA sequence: TGTGCCAGCAGTGTTGGGGGGGGAGGGCGCGCAGATACGCAGTATTTT.

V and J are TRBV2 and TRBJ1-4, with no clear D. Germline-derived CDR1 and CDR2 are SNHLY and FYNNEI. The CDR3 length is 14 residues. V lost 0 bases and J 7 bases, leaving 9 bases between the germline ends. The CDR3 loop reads CASSEARRGEKLFF. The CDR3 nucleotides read TGTGCCAGCAGTGAAGCCAGGCGGGGTGAAAAACTGTTTTTT.

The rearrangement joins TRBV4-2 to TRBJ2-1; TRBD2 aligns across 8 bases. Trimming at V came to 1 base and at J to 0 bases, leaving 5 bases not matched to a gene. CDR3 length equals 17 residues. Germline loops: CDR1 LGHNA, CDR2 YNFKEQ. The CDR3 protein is CASSQVRGGLSYNEQFF. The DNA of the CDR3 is TGTGCCAGCAGCCAAGTCCGGGGGGGACTCTCCTACAATGAGCAGTTCTTC.

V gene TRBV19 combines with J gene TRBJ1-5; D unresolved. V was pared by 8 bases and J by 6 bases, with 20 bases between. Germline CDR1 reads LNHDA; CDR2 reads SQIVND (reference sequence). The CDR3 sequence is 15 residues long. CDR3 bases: TGTGCCAGTTTGTCTCTTGCTGGAGGACGTCAGCCCCAGCATTTT. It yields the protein CASLSLAGGRQPQHF.

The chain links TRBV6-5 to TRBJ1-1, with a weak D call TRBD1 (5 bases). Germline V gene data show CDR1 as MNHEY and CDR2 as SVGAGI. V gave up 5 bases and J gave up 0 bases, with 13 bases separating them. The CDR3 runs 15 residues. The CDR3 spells CASSSRQSMNTEAFF. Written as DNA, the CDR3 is TGTGCCAGCAGTAGTCGACAGTCAATGAACACTGAAGCTTTCTTT.

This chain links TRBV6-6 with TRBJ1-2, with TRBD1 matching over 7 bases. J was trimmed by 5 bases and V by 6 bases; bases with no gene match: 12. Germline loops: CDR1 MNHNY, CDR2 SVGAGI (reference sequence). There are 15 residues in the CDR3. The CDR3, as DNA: TGTGCCAGCAGACCTGACCCCGGGACAGAGTATGGCTACACCTTC. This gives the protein CASRPDPGTEYGYTF.

CDR3 nucleotide sequence: TGCGCCAGCAGCCAAGATAAGGGGCAGCCCCAGCATTTT. It codes for CASSQDKGQPQHF. The chain combines TRBV4-3 with TRBJ1-5, with D maybe TRBD1 (5 bases). The CDR3 has 13 residues. Germline CDR1 is LGHNA and CDR2 is YSLEER. V lost 0 bases and J lost 7, with 7 bases in between.

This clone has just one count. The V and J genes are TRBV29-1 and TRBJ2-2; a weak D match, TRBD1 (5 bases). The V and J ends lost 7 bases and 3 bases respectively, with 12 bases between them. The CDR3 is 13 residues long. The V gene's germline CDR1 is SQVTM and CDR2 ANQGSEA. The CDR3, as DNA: TGCAGCGCCCAGGGTTCTGACACCGGGGAGCTGTTTTTT. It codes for CSAQGSDTGELFF.

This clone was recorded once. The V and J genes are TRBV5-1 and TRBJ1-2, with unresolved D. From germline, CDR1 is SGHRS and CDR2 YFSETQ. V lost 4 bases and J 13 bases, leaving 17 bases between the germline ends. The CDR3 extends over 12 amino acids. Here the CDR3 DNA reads TGCGCCAGCAGCCTGGATCGGTTCGGAGCCACCTTC. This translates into CASSLDRFGATF.

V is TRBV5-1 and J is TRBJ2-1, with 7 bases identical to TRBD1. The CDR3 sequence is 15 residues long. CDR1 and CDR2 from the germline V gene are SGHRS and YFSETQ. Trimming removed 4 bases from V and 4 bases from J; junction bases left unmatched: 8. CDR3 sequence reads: CASSGPGQSYNEQFF. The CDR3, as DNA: TGCGCCAGCAGCGGTCCGGGACAGAGTTACAATGAGCAGTTCTTC.

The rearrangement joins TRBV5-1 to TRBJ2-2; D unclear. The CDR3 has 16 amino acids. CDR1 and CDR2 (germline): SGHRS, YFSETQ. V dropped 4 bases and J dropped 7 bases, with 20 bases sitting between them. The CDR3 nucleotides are TGCGCCAGCAGCCTCGAAGTAGCCGGTATCGGCGGGGAGCTGTTTTTT. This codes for CASSLEVAGIGGELFF.

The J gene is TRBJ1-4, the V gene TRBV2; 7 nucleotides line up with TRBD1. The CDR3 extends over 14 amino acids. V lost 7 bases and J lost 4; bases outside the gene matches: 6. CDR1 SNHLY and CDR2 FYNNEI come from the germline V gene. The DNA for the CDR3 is TGTGCCAGCACCACCGGACAGGTTAATGAAAAACTGTTTTTT. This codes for CASTTGQVNEKLFF.

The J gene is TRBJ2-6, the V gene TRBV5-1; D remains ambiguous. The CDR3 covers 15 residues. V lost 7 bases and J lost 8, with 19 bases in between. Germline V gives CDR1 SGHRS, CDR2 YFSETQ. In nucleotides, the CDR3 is TGCGCCAGCCCCGGTCCGAAAGTTGGTCCCAACGTCCTGACTTTC. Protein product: CASPGPKVGPNVLTF.

DNA of the CDR3: TGTGCCTGGGAATGGGGGGAGGGCACAGATACGCAGTATTTT. This gives the protein CAWEWGEGTDTQYF. This chain uses TRBV30 with TRBJ2-3, with TRBD2 as a possible D gene (6 bases). Germline V gene data show CDR1 as GTSNPN and CDR2 as SVGIG (reference sequence). This CDR3 is 14 amino acids long. V was clipped by 5 bases and J by 1 base, with 13 bases between them.